The 24 T cell receptor beta chains given below trace back to one sample, sequenced in a study of Graves' ophthalmopathy and Graves' hyperthyroidism. Amplification from RNA transcripts yielded the TCR beta CDR3 regions. Second-round multiplex PCR came after first-round RT-PCR with HTBI primers. TCRdb itself ran the multiplex PCR reads through MiXCR, one entry per CDR3 protein. The table has almost 750,000 distinct CDR3 sequences, 40% seen once; the top ten hold 40% to 45%. Sequencing was carried out using peripheral blood. The origin of the receptors is an adult man with Graves' ophthalmopathy.

The V and J genes are TRBV7-9 and TRBJ2-5; D possibly corresponds to TRBD1 (5 bases). In germline, CDR1 is SEHNR, CDR2 FQNEAQ (reference sequence). This CDR3 has 12 residues. Trimming pared 0 bases from V and 7 bases from J, leaving 6 bases between. The CDR3 spells CASSLARGTQYF. CDR3 nucleotide sequence: TGTGCCAGCAGCTTAGCTAGGGGGACCCAGTACTTC.

The V and J genes are TRBV6-2 or TRBV6-3 and TRBJ1-5; D is perhaps TRBD1 (6 bases). V was trimmed by 10 bases and J by 0 bases, leaving 19 bases between them. There are 16 residues in the CDR3. Per the germline V gene, CDR1 is MNHEY and CDR2 is SVGEGT. CDR3 nucleotides: TGTGCCAACAGCGAATCCACACAGGGTAGCAATCAGCCCCAGCATTTT. This encodes CANSESTQGSNQPQHF.

This clonotype appeared many times. V is TRBV5-6 and J is TRBJ1-6; 9 bases align to TRBD1. From germline, CDR1 is SGHDT and CDR2 YYEEEE. The CDR3 consists of 13 residues. The trim removed 3 bases at V and 14 bases at J, leaving 6 bases unmatched. DNA for the CDR3: TGTGCCAGCAGCTACGGACAGGGGAGGGCCCTCCACTTT. Its translation: CASSYGQGRALHF.

The rearrangement uses TRBV20-1 and TRBJ1-6; 7 bases map to TRBD1. Germline-derived CDR1 and CDR2 are DFQATT and SNEGSKA (reference sequence). V shed 5 bases, J shed 7 bases, and the junction held 5 bases outside the gene matches. CDR3 length: 13 amino acids. The CDR3 region is CSASGTVNSPLHF. DNA for the CDR3: TGCAGTGCTTCCGGGACAGTAAATTCACCCCTCCACTTT.

This clonotype came up once. The chain combines TRBV7-9 with TRBJ2-5; D is possibly TRBD1 (5 bases). V was pared by 6 bases and J by 3 bases, with 11 bases between. The CDR3 is made up of 13 amino acids. From germline, CDR1 is SEHNR and CDR2 FQNEAQ (reference sequence). CDR3 amino acids: CASRKGREETQYF. The CDR3 nucleotides read TGTGCCAGCAGAAAGGGCAGGGAAGAGACCCAGTACTTC.

The chain couples TRBV9 to TRBJ1-2; TRBD1 matches 7 bases. V shed 3 bases, J shed 4 bases, and the junction held 12 bases outside the gene matches. Germline V gene lookup returns CDR1 SGDLS and CDR2 YYNGEE. The CDR3 consists of 16 residues. The CDR3 region has the DNA TGTGCCAGCAGCGGAGGGACAGCTCCAGGGCTCTATGGCTACACCTTC. It yields the protein CASSGGTAPGLYGYTF.

The V gene is TRBV29-1, the J gene TRBJ2-3; D not resolved. Germline V gives CDR1 SQVTM, CDR2 ANQGSEA. V was trimmed by 3 bases and J by 1 base, leaving 11 bases between them. The CDR3 is 14 residues long. Here the CDR3 reads CSVDRGLGTDTQYF. The CDR3 DNA sequence: TGCAGCGTTGACCGAGGTTTGGGCACAGATACGCAGTATTTT.

There are many counts of this clonotype. The chain is built from TRBV10-2 and TRBJ1-5; the match to TRBD1 covers 9 bases. Germline V gene data show CDR1 as WSHSY and CDR2 as SAAADI. The CDR3 has 15 amino acids. The trim removed 6 bases at V and 3 bases at J, leaving 6 bases unmatched. CDR3 DNA sequence: TGCGCCAGCAGGGAAGGACAGGGGATCAATCAGCCCCAGCATTTT. This gives the protein CASREGQGINQPQHF.

This chain links TRBV24-1 with TRBJ1-4, with 10 bases fitting TRBD1. J lost 0 bases, V lost 11 bases, and 11 bases had no gene match. From germline, CDR1 is KGHDR and CDR2 SFDVKD. There are 17 residues in the CDR3. CDR3 DNA: TGTGCCAGCAGGACCGGGACAGGGGTTTCAACTAATGAAAAACTGTTTTTT. The encoded protein is CASRTGTGVSTNEKLFF.

This chain uses TRBV20-1 with TRBJ2-7; weak D call: TRBD1 (6 bases). Germline CDR1 reads DFQATT; CDR2 reads SNEGSKA (reference sequence). CDR3 length equals 14 residues. Deletions cut 0 bases from V and 5 bases from J, with 14 bases between. The CDR3: CSAREDRTVDEQYF. In nucleotides, the CDR3 is TGCAGTGCTAGAGAAGATCGGACAGTCGACGAGCAGTACTTC.

This clonotype was seen many times. The chain employs TRBV20-1 and TRBJ1-1, with D maybe TRBD1 (6 bases). The germline V gene has CDR1 DFQATT and CDR2 SNEGSKA (reference sequence). CDR3 length: 13 amino acids. With 6 bases removed from V and 4 bases from J, the gap between germline ends came to 15 bases. The CDR3 region is CSADHREITEAFF. The CDR3 bases are TGCAGTGCCGACCACAGGGAAATCACTGAAGCTTTCTTT.

The chain carries TRBV9 and TRBJ2-7, with 9 bases matching TRBD1. With V trimmed by 5 bases and J by 6 bases, 12 bases remained unmatched. Per germline, CDR1 SGDLS and CDR2 YYNGEE. This CDR3 spans 15 amino acids. CDR3 coding DNA: TGTGCCAGCAGTTTTCAGAGACAGGGGGGCGGCGAGCAGTACTTC. Amino acids: CASSFQRQGGGEQYF.

This clonotype has just a few counts. The V call is TRBV7-9, the J call TRBJ1-3; D not certain. The CDR3 has 14 amino acids. Germline CDR1 is SEHNR and CDR2 is FQNEAQ (reference sequence). V was pared by 6 bases and J by 1 base, with 10 bases between. The CDR3 bases are TGTGCCAGCAGATCGATGGAATCTGGAAACACCATATATTTT. This sequence encodes CASRSMESGNTIYF.

The chain links TRBV25-1 to TRBJ1-2; 7 bases align to TRBD1. With 5 bases clipped from V and 5 bases from J, the junction kept 11 bases outside the gene matches. The CDR3 consists of 15 residues. Germline CDR1 and CDR2: MGHDK and SYGVNS. CDR3 coding DNA: TGTGCCAGCAGTTTCTCTGGGTCAGGGGGATATGGCTACACCTTC. The encoded protein is CASSFSGSGGYGYTF.

This rearrangement joins TRBV25-1 to TRBJ2-2; 11 nucleotides agree with TRBD1. Trimming at V came to 5 bases and at J to 5 bases, leaving 7 bases not matched to a gene. The CDR3 is 16 residues long. Per the germline V gene, CDR1 is MGHDK and CDR2 is SYGVNS. The CDR3 region has the DNA TGTGCCAGCAGTCCCCCGGGACAGGGGGAGACCGGGGAGCTGTTTTTT. Residues: CASSPPGQGETGELFF.

This clonotype occurred a few times. J is TRBJ2-3 and V is TRBV7-3; D is unclear. V was pared by 3 bases and J by 4 bases, with 14 bases between. This CDR3 has 15 residues. CDR1 and CDR2 from the germline V gene are SGHTA and FQGTGA. The CDR3 sequence: CASSFKGSSADTQYF. The CDR3 DNA reads TGTGCCAGCAGCTTTAAGGGTAGTTCGGCAGATACGCAGTATTTT.

This clonotype was recorded once. The chain recombines TRBV25-1 with TRBJ1-2; TRBD1 matches 10 bases. Per germline, CDR1 MGHDK and CDR2 SYGVNS. This CDR3 is 11 amino acids long. In DNA, the CDR3 is TGTACCCGGGACAGGGGTAGCGGCTACACCTTC. This translates into CTRDRGSGYTF.

The chain couples TRBV29-1 to TRBJ1-1, with D unresolved. V was trimmed by 2 bases and J by 5 bases, leaving 12 bases between them. The CDR3 has 13 residues. Germline assignment: CDR1 SQVTM and CDR2 ANQGSEA. The CDR3 protein is CSVEPMGGTEAFF. CDR3 nucleotides: TGCAGCGTTGAACCTATGGGAGGGACTGAAGCTTTCTTT.

A note on this clonotype: A much larger clone differs from this one at a single base, so this may be a read error. This chain's CDR3 is CASSFSQGQPQHF. CDR3 coding DNA: TGTGCCAGCAGTTTCTCCCAGGGTCAGCCCCAGCATTTT. The chain recombines TRBV12-3 or TRBV12-4 with TRBJ1-5; tentative D call: TRBD1 (5 bases). With 3 bases removed from V and 6 bases from J, the gap between germline ends came to 9 bases. The CDR3 sequence is 13 residues long.

In this sample, this clonotype turned up many times. The chain combines TRBV7-9 with TRBJ1-6; maybe TRBD1 (5 bases). There are 13 residues in the CDR3. Germline CDR1 SEHNR, CDR2 FQNEAQ (reference sequence). Trimming cost V 4 bases and J 11 bases, with 12 bases left between them. CDR3 residues: CASSSAFRAPLHF. CDR3 coding DNA: TGTGCCAGCAGCTCAGCCTTCAGGGCACCCCTCCACTTT.

This chain joins TRBV2 and TRBJ2-2, with D unclear. CDR3 length: 13 amino acids. Germline V gives CDR1 SNHLY, CDR2 FYNNEI. Trimming removed 6 bases from V and 8 bases from J, with 13 bases in between. The CDR3 reads CASSYRLGGELFF. In nucleotides, the CDR3 is TGTGCCAGCAGCTACCGACTTGGGGGGGAGCTGTTTTTT.

This clonotype was counted many times. V gene TRBV7-2 combines with J gene TRBJ2-7, with D uncertain. The V and J ends lost 2 bases and 3 bases respectively, with 5 bases between them. The CDR3 sequence is 12 residues long. In germline, CDR1 is SGHTA, CDR2 FQGNSA. Written as DNA, the CDR3 is TGTGCCAGCAGCTTATCCGACTACGAGCAGTACTTC. It yields the protein CASSLSDYEQYF.

This chain joins TRBV4-1 and TRBJ1-2, with TRBD1 identical over 10 bases. This CDR3 has 16 amino acids. The germline gives CDR1 MGHRA, CDR2 YSYEKL. Unmatched junction bases numbered 13, after V lost 4 bases and J lost 8 bases. CDR3 nucleotide sequence: TGCGCCAGCAGCCGAAGATCCCCAGGACAGGGGGTCGGCTACACCTTC. Amino acids: CASSRRSPGQGVGYTF.

This clonotype was observed a few times. The chain is built from TRBV20-1 and TRBJ1-1; 12 bases fit TRBD1. Germline V lookup: CDR1 DFQATT, CDR2 SNEGSKA (reference sequence). The CDR3 spans 13 residues. The trim removed 6 bases at V and 7 bases at J, leaving 6 bases unmatched. CDR3 region: CSADGTGGVEAFF. CDR3 in DNA: TGCAGTGCCGATGGGACAGGGGGCGTTGAAGCTTTCTTT.